This T cell receptor (beta chain) was observed in a study of cytomegalovirus exposure and HLA in healthy donors. This CDR3 contains 14 residues. Germline CDR1 and CDR2: SGHTA and FQGNSA. Unmatched junction bases numbered 9, after V lost 9 bases and J lost 3 bases. Overall study results and limits: Several V segments, TRBV6-2 and TRBV6-3 among them, could not be told apart and were dropped. Segments of the TCR beta V type were, in most cases, productive about 90% or about 30% of the time in an earlier analysis. A few chains linked to CMV were shown in vitro to be specific for CMV antigens.

The PCR employed 60 Vbeta primers together with 13 Jbeta primers. In the original processing: Later, some 79 million unique TCR beta chains were counted in an analysis, and around 11 million of them were shared. Some clones are missing from TCRdb's copy, which holds only in-frame ones; the method was immunoSEQ multiplex PCR. The V and J calls and clone size were taken over from that table, and D and trimming were inferred from the DNA. The sample has some 100,000 clones; about 68% are singletons. With respect to this clone: Its antigen is not identified.

The sequenced material came from PBMCs. The chain is built from TRBV7-2 and TRBJ2-7; 9 bases agree with TRBD1. The TCR sequence derives from a woman between 50 and 59 years old in good health and CMV-seropositive. CDR3: CASSGGTGFYEQYF. As DNA, the CDR3 is TGTGCCAGTAGTGGTGGGACAGGGTTCTACGAGCAGTACTTC.